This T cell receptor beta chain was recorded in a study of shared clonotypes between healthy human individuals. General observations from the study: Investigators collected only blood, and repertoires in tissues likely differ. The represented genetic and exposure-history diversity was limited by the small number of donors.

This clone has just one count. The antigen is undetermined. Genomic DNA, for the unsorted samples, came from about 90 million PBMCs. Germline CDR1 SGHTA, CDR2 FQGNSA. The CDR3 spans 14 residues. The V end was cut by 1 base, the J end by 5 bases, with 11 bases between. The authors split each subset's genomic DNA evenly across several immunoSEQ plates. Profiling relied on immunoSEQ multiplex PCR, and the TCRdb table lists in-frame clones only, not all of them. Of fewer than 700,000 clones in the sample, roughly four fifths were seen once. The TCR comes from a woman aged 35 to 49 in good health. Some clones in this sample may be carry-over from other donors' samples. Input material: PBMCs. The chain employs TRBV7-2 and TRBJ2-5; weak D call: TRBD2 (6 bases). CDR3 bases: TGTGCCAGCAGCTTAGACCCTGGAGGGGAGACCCAGTACTTC. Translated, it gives CASSLDPGGETQYF. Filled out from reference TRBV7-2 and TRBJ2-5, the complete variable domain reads GAGVSQSPSNKVTEKGKDVELRCDPISGHTALYWYRQSLGQGLEFLIYFQGNSAPDKSGLPSDRFSAERTGGSVSTLTIQRTQQEDSAVYLCASSLDPGGETQYFGPGTRLLVL.